This is a list of T cell receptor beta chains from one sample in a study of T cell responses to AZD1222 COVID-19 vaccine. Sequencing was performed with immunoSEQ multiplex PCR; in TCRdb, only in-frame clones are kept and a portion is missing. This sample yields about 100,000 clones, of which around 96% are seen a single time; approximately 2.2% belongs to the top ten. The source material was peripheral blood, sampled on day 0 of AZD1222 vaccination. Receptors were obtained from an adult in good health. Both conserved end residues are part of each CDR3. A D gene is named only where the DNA matches it firmly. Size is omitted from some rows. Given values are once, few, many or a class for expanded clones.

clone_size,v_call,d_call,j_call,cdr3_aa,cdr3_nt
-,TRBV11-3,TRBD1,TRBJ1-1,CASSPRTGGPRDAFF,TGTGCCAGCAGCCCCCGGACAGGGGGCCCGAGGGACGCTTTCTTT
-,TRBV20-1,-,TRBJ1-1,CSARGAFEAFF,TGCAGTGCTAGAGGGGCCTTCGAAGCTTTCTTT
-,TRBV5-1,TRBD2,TRBJ2-1,CASTSGGSYNEQFF,TGCGCCAGCACCAGCGGGGGTTCCTACAATGAGCAGTTCTTC
-,TRBV4-3,-,TRBJ1-1,CASSQGVGTGNTEAFF,TGCGCCAGCAGCCAAGGGGTGGGAACCGGGAACACTGAAGCTTTCTTT
-,TRBV11-2,-,TRBJ1-1,CASSADQLRMNTEAFF,TGTGCCAGCAGCGCCGACCAGTTACGCATGAACACTGAAGCTTTCTTT
-,TRBV12-5,TRBD2,TRBJ2-5,CASGASGLETQYF,TGTGCTAGTGGAGCTAGCGGGCTAGAGACCCAGTACTTC
-,TRBV28,TRBD1,TRBJ1-2,CASSPTGQAGWTF,TGTGCCAGCAGCCCTACGGGACAGGCCGGCTGGACCTTC
-,TRBV4-3,-,TRBJ1-2,CASSPNPDRTFYEGYTF,TGCGCCAGCAGCCCCAACCCCGACAGGACCTTCTATGAAGGCTACACCTTC
-,TRBV5-6,-,TRBJ2-1,CASSSPAAPRYNEQFF,TGTGCCAGCAGCTCTCCAGCGGCTCCTAGATACAATGAGCAGTTCTTC
-,TRBV4-3,-,TRBJ2-7,CASSQDPGASTYEQYF,TGCGCCAGCAGCCAAGATCCGGGGGCCTCGACCTACGAGCAGTACTTC
once,TRBV6-4,-,TRBJ1-2,CASSDSNLGAGGYTF,TGTGCCAGCAGTGACTCGAACTTGGGGGCAGGTGGCTACACCTTC
-,TRBV6-5,TRBD2,TRBJ2-3,CASSYNAGGEDTQYF,TGTGCCAGCAGTTATAATGCGGGAGGGGAGGATACGCAGTATTTT
-,TRBV3-1/TRBV3-2,TRBD2,TRBJ2-7,CASSQRLAGAHEQYF,TGTGCCAGCAGCCAAAGACTAGCGGGAGCCCACGAGCAGTACTTC
-,TRBV4-3,TRBD2,TRBJ2-1,CASSQDRQGRGATNEQFF,TGCGCCAGCAGCCAAGATCGTCAAGGGCGGGGGGCTACAAATGAGCAGTTCTTC
-,TRBV7-9,-,TRBJ1-1,CASSAPGLQSPEAFF,TGTGCCAGCAGCGCGCCGGGGCTCCAAAGTCCTGAAGCTTTCTTT
-,TRBV2,TRBD2,TRBJ2-5,CASSAGTSGRIETQYF,TGTGCCAGCAGTGCCGGGACTAGCGGGAGAATAGAGACCCAGTACTTC
-,TRBV24-1,-,TRBJ2-1,CATRRDFEQFF,TGTGCCACCAGGAGGGACTTCGAGCAGTTCTTC
few,TRBV2,-,TRBJ2-7,CASRPVAGSSEQYF,TGTGCCAGCAGACCGGTGGCAGGGTCATCCGAGCAGTACTTC
-,TRBV19,-,TRBJ2-1,CASSIGRYNEQFF,TGTGCCAGTAGTATAGGCAGGTACAATGAGCAGTTCTTC
-,TRBV6-4,TRBD1,TRBJ1-5,CASSGGNQPQHF,TGTGCCAGCTCAGGGGGGAATCAGCCCCAGCATTTT
-,TRBV18,-,TRBJ1-2,CASSPPSPSWGYTF,TGTGCCAGCTCACCACCTAGCCCTTCTTGGGGCTACACCTTC
-,TRBV27,-,TRBJ2-2,CASSLISESGELFF,TGTGCCAGCAGTTTAATCTCCGAATCCGGGGAGCTGTTTTTT
-,TRBV2,TRBD2,TRBJ2-2,CASSVTRGADTGELFF,TGTGCCAGCAGTGTAACGCGGGGGGCGGACACCGGGGAGCTGTTTTTT
-,TRBV7-6,-,TRBJ1-3,CASSLDLNSGNTIYF,TGTGCCAGCAGCTTAGACCTTAACTCTGGAAACACCATATATTTT
-,TRBV30,-,TRBJ2-7,CACCNEQYF,TGTGCCTGTTGTAACGAGCAGTACTTC
-,TRBV11-3,-,TRBJ1-2,CASSLGALGYGYTF,TGTGCCAGCAGCCTAGGCGCGTTAGGTTATGGCTACACCTTC
-,TRBV11-3,TRBD1,TRBJ1-1,CASSLRQGAWTEAFF,TGTGCCAGCAGCCTTAGACAGGGGGCTTGGACTGAAGCTTTCTTT
-,TRBV9,-,TRBJ1-4,CASSVARLPSPNEKLFF,TGTGCCAGCAGCGTAGCAAGACTTCCCAGTCCTAATGAAAAACTGTTTTTT
-,TRBV5-1,-,TRBJ2-1,CASSLTGFGIEQFF,TGCGCCAGCAGCTTAACGGGTTTTGGCATAGAGCAGTTCTTC
-,TRBV5-5,-,TRBJ1-1,CASTLGAASSGTEAFF,TGTGCCAGTACATTGGGGGCGGCAAGCTCAGGCACTGAAGCTTTCTTT
-,TRBV30,-,TRBJ1-5,CAWSVQDKAPQHF,TGTGCCTGGAGCGTACAGGATAAGGCTCCCCAGCATTTT
once,TRBV7-9,-,TRBJ2-7,CASSFGVYEQYF,TGTGCCAGCAGCTTTGGCGTCTACGAGCAGTACTTC
-,TRBV7-2,-,TRBJ2-2,CASSLAPSGADGGPGGELFF,TGTGCCAGCAGCTTAGCGCCTTCGGGTGCTGATGGGGGGCCTGGCGGGGAGCTGTTTTTT
-,TRBV13,-,TRBJ2-5,CASKRLETQYF,TGTGCCAGCAAAAGGCTGGAGACCCAGTACTTC
-,TRBV25-1,-,TRBJ1-5,CASSEARQGFYQPQHF,TGTGCCAGCAGTGAAGCAAGGCAGGGGTTTTATCAGCCCCAGCATTTT
-,TRBV7-7,TRBD2,TRBJ2-3,CASSPLAGAYTQYF,TGTGCTAGCAGCCCCCTAGCGGGAGCGTATACGCAGTATTTT
-,TRBV30,-,TRBJ2-7,CAWRDRTLPLEQYF,TGTGCCTGGAGAGACCGTACACTACCTCTCGAGCAGTACTTC
-,TRBV6-5,-,TRBJ1-6,CASSPRGYNSPLHF,TGTGCCAGCAGCCCCAGGGGCTATAATTCACCCCTCCACTTT
-,TRBV2,-,TRBJ1-5,CASSEVPGTTGQPQHF,TGTGCCAGCAGTGAAGTTCCGGGGACAACAGGCCAGCCCCAGCATTTT
-,TRBV12-3/TRBV12-4,-,TRBJ2-5,CASSPRGGETQYF,TGTGCCAGCAGTCCTAGGGGAGGAGAGACCCAGTACTTC
few,TRBV6-1,TRBD2,TRBJ2-7,CASSEVSGAGVRCEQYF,TGTGCCAGCAGTGAAGTAAGCGGAGCGGGAGTTAGATGCGAGCAGTACTTC
-,TRBV2,TRBD2,TRBJ2-7,CASRRLADRRGEQYF,TGTGCCAGCAGACGACTAGCGGACCGGCGGGGCGAGCAGTACTTC
-,TRBV19,-,TRBJ1-1,CASSIVGLNTEAFF,TGTGCCAGTAGTATCGTGGGGCTGAACACTGAAGCTTTCTTT
-,TRBV28,-,TRBJ1-1,CASSFQPTDPNTEAFF,TGTGCCAGCAGTTTCCAGCCCACCGATCCGAACACTGAAGCTTTCTTT
-,TRBV2,-,TRBJ1-6,CASSEALTGSGSPLHF,TGTGCCAGCAGTGAAGCCCTCACAGGGTCCGGTTCACCCCTCCACTTT
-,TRBV7-2,TRBD1,TRBJ1-2,CASSFLGTGVGYGYTF,TGTGCCAGCAGCTTCCTCGGGACAGGGGTTGGGTATGGCTACACCTTC
-,TRBV19,-,TRBJ1-5,CASRGEGRNQPQHF,TGTGCCAGTAGAGGGGAGGGACGGAATCAGCCCCAGCATTTT
-,TRBV18,TRBD1,TRBJ2-3,CASSRTPTGASTDTQYF,TGTGCCAGCTCTCGAACCCCGACAGGGGCGAGCACAGATACGCAGTATTTT
-,TRBV27,TRBD1,TRBJ2-2,CASSPRDREGSGELFF,TGTGCCAGCAGTCCCCGGGACAGGGAGGGATCCGGGGAGCTGTTTTTT
-,TRBV24-1,-,TRBJ2-7,CATSDSGRVSYEQYF,TGTGCCACCAGTGATTCGGGCAGGGTCTCCTACGAGCAGTACTTC
-,TRBV28,TRBD1,TRBJ2-2,CASEGGQGVTGELFF,TGTGCCAGCGAGGGGGGACAGGGGGTGACCGGGGAGCTGTTTTTT
few,TRBV6-5,-,TRBJ1-1,CASRHQGSTEAFF,TGTGCCAGCAGACACCAGGGGAGCACTGAAGCTTTCTTT
-,TRBV28,-,TRBJ2-1,CASSFRIAYNEQFF,TGTGCCAGCAGTTTTCGAATCGCCTACAATGAGCAGTTCTTC
-,TRBV5-1,-,TRBJ2-1,CASSLGLAGSYNEQFF,TGCGCCAGCAGCTTGGGGCTAGCCGGCTCCTACAATGAGCAGTTCTTC
-,TRBV5-4,TRBD1,TRBJ1-1,CASSPGAGGLNTEAFF,TGTGCCAGCAGCCCGGGGGCAGGGGGTCTTAACACTGAAGCTTTCTTT
-,TRBV4-1,TRBD1,TRBJ1-1,CASSQGQGAGTEAFF,TGCGCCAGCAGCCAAGGACAGGGGGCTGGCACTGAAGCTTTCTTT
once,TRBV9,TRBD1,TRBJ1-2,CASSVGGQASYGYTF,TGTGCCAGCAGCGTGGGGGGACAGGCCTCTTATGGCTACACCTTC
-,TRBV2,-,TRBJ1-6,CASSEAGESSYNSPLHF,TGTGCCAGCAGTGAAGCCGGGGAGAGCTCCTATAATTCACCCCTCCACTTT